This TCR beta chain was sequenced for a study of human T cells and chemical hapten exposure. As for the study in general: There were weekly diphenylcyclopropenone doses to the scalp for patients throughout the roughly 24-week study. Per-sample variation in TCR yield stemmed mainly from small pooled library volume differences.

V was shortened by 0 bases and J by 5 bases, with 10 bases between the two germline ends. The CDR3 has 14 amino acids. Germline values: CDR1 SGHAT, CDR2 FQNNGV. The time point denotes: pre-sensitization, week 0. Treatment meaning: therapeutic diphenylcyclopropenone sensitization with weekly scalp DPC. Individual cDNA molecules each carried unique molecular identifiers attached by the library. TCRdb passed the RACE reads through MiXCR, listing each CDR3 protein once. This sample has 150,000 to 200,000 distinct CDR3 sequences; around 30% occur once, and the top ten carry approximately 3%. The V call is TRBV11-2, the J call TRBJ2-5, with a possible D match to TRBD2 (6 bases). This clonotype was obtained from a woman between 25 and 40 years old with alopecia areata. Some clones in this sample may be carry-over from other donors' samples. Sequenced here: whole blood, sampled in connection with sensitization to the hapten diphenylcyclopropenone (DPC). The CDR3 DNA reads as TGTGCCAGCAGCTTAGATGGAGGGTACGAGACCCAGTACTTC. The encoded protein is CASSLDGGYETQYF.